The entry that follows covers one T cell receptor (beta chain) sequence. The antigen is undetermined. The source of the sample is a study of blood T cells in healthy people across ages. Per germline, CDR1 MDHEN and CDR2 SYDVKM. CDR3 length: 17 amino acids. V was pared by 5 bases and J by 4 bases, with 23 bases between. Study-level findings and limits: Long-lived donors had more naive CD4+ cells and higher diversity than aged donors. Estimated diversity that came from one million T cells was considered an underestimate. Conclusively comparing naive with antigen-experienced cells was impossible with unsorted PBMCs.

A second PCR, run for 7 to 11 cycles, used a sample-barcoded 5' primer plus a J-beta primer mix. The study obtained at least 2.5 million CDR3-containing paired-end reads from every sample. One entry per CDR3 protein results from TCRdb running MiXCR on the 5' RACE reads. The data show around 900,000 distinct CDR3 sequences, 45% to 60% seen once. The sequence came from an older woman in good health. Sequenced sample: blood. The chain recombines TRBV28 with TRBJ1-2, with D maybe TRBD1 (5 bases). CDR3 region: CASSPSGGVRFIYGYTF. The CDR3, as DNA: TGTGCCAGCAGTCCATCGGGGGGAGTTAGGTTCATCTATGGCTACACCTTC.